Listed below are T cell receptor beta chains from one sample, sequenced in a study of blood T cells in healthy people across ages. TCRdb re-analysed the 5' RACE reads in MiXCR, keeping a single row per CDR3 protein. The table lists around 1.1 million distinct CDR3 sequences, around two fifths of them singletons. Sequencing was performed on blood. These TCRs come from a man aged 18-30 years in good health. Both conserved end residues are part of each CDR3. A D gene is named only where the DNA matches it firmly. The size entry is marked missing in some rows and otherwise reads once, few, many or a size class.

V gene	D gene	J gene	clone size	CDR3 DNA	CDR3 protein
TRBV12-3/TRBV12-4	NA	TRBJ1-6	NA	TGTGCCAGCAGTAAGGACGGATATAATTCGCCCCTCCACTTT	CASSKDGYNSPLHF
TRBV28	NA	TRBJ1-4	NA	TGTGCCAGCAGTTTATTACGGGGGGCGGGGAATGAAAAACTGTTTTTT	CASSLLRGAGNEKLFF
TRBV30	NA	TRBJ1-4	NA	TGTGCCTGGAAGGGTATAGAATGTGCAACTAATGAAAAACTGTTTTTT	CAWKGIECATNEKLFF
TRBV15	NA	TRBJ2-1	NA	TGTGCCACCAGCAGAGATGTTGGAGGCGGGGATGAGCAGTTCTTC	CATSRDVGGGDEQFF
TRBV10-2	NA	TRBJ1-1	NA	TGCGCCAGCAGTGAGTTCTGGAGCTCTGAAGCTTTCTTT	CASSEFWSSEAFF
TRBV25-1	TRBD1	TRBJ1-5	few	TGTGCCAGCAGTGACCTGACAGGGAACCAGCCCCAGCATTTT	CASSDLTGNQPQHF
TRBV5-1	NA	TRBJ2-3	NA	TGCACCAGCAGCTCGGGACGGTCGAACCTCGGCACAGATACGCAGTATTTT	CTSSSGRSNLGTDTQYF
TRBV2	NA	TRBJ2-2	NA	TGTGCCAGCAGTCCCCATTGGGGAGAGCTGTTTTTT	CASSPHWGELFF
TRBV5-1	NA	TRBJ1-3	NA	TGCGCCAGCAGACTATCGATCGCAGGAAACACCATATATTTT	CASRLSIAGNTIYF
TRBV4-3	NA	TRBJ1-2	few	TGCGCCAGCAGCCAAGTCCCAGGAGGCTATGGCTACACCTTC	CASSQVPGGYGYTF
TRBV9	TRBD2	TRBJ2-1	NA	TGTGCCAGCAGCACACAGCGGGGGCCACTGGGGGGCAATGAGCAGTTCTTC	CASSTQRGPLGGNEQFF
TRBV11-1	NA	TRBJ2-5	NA	TGTGCCAGCAGTACTACCGGGACACGCCAAGAGACCCAGTACTTC	CASSTTGTRQETQYF
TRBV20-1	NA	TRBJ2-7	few	TGCAGTGCGGGGCCAACCTACGAGCAGTACTTC	CSAGPTYEQYF
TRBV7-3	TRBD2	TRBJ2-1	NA	TGTGCCAGGAGCTTAGCCCTAGCGGGGGACCCAACCTACAATGAGCAGTTCTTC	CARSLALAGDPTYNEQFF
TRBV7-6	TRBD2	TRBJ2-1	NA	TGTGCCAGCAGCCGTCTGAGCGGGGGGTACAATGAGCAGTTCTTC	CASSRLSGGYNEQFF
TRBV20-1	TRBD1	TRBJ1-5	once	TGCAGTGCTAGTGTCGGGACAGGGACGTATCAGCCCCAGCATTTT	CSASVGTGTYQPQHF
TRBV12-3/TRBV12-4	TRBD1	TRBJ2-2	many	TGTGCCAGCAGACGCGGACAGGGGGCAGGCGGGGAGCTGTTTTTT	CASRRGQGAGGELFF
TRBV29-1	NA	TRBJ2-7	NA	TGCAGCGCCATCCTAACGGGACCAGGGTCGTTGTCCCAGTACTTC	CSAILTGPGSLSQYF
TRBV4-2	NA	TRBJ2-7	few	TGTGCCAGCAGCCTAAGGCGCTACGAGCAGTACTTC	CASSLRRYEQYF
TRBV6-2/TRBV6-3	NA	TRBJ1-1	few	TGTGCCAGCAGTTACAGGGACATGAACACTGAAGCTTTCTTT	CASSYRDMNTEAFF
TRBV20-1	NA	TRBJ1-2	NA	TGCAGTGCCACCCTGGGGGAGGGCTCCGGAGGCTACACCTTC	CSATLGEGSGGYTF
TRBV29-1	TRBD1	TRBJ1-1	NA	TGCAGCGTTGTAACTATGACAGGGAAGGCGTCTGAAGCTTTCTTT	CSVVTMTGKASEAFF
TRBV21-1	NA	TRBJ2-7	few	TGTGCCAGCCACCCCGCCGGGCTATATTACGAGCAGTACTTC	CASHPAGLYYEQYF
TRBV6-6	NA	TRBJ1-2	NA	TGTGCCAGCAGGCTGCTACCTAACCATGGCTACACCTTC	CASRLLPNHGYTF
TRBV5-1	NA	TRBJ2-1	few	TGCGCCAGCAGCTTGGCAGTTCCCTACAATGAGCAGTTCTTC	CASSLAVPYNEQFF
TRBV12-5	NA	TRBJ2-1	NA	TGTGCTAGTGGTTTGGAACCTAGCGCCTACAATGAGCAGTTCTTC	CASGLEPSAYNEQFF
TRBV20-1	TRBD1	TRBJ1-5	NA	TGCAGTGCTGGAACAGGGGGGGAACAGCCCCAGCATTTT	CSAGTGGEQPQHF
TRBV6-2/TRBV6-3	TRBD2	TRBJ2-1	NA	TGTGCCAGCAAATTAGCGGGGGGGGACTACAATGAGCAGTTCTTC	CASKLAGGDYNEQFF
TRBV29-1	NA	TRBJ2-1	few	TGCAGCGTTGGACGGCGAAGCTCCTACAATGAGCAGTTCTTC	CSVGRRSSYNEQFF
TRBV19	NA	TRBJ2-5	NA	TGTGCCAGTAGGCTAACAGGGAGCGAGACCCAGTACTTC	CASRLTGSETQYF
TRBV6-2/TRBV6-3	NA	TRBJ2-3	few	TGTGCCAGCAGCCGATCGAAATTTGGGGGCACAGATACGCAGTATTTT	CASSRSKFGGTDTQYF
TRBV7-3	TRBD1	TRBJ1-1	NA	TGTGCCAGCAGCTTAACAGGGACAGCTACGAACACTGAAGCTTTCTTT	CASSLTGTATNTEAFF
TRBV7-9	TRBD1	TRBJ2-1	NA	TGTGCCAGCAGCAGGGACAGAATAAGCCAAGAGACCCAGTTCTTC	CASSRDRISQETQFF
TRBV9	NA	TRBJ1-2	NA	TGTGCCAGCAGCGTAGGGGGGCTCCCCTATGGCTACACCTTC	CASSVGGLPYGYTF
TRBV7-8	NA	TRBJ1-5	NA	TGTGCTAGCAGCTTTCAGCAGGGCAATCAGCCCCAGCATTTT	CASSFQQGNQPQHF
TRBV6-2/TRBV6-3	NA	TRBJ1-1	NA	TGTGCCAGCACCCGAAGGGCGGGAGGCACTGAAGCTTTCTTT	CASTRRAGGTEAFF
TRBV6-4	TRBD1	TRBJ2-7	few	TGTGCCAGCCCCTCCCCCGACAGGGTAAAACCCTACGAGCAGTACTTC	CASPSPDRVKPYEQYF
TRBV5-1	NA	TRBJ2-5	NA	TGCGCCAGCAGCTTGGAGGGGTCGGGGGAGACCCAGTACTTC	CASSLEGSGETQYF
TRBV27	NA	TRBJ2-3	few	TGTGCCAGCAGTTTGGGTAGCGCACGCACAGATACGCAGTATTTT	CASSLGSARTDTQYF
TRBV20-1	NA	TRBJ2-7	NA	TGCAGTGCTAGAGAAAGCAGCATCTCTAGCTCCTACGAGCAGTACTTC	CSARESSISSSYEQYF
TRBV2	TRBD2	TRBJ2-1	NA	TGTGCCAGCATCAGCGGGGGGATGTACAATGAGCAGTTCTTC	CASISGGMYNEQFF
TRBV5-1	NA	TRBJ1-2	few	TGCGCCAGCAGCTTGGAAGGCCCTCCAGGAGGAGGCTACACCTTC	CASSLEGPPGGGYTF
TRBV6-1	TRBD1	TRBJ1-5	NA	TGTGACAGTGAATTGGACAGGGTTAGCAATCAGCCCCAGCATTTT	CDSELDRVSNQPQHF
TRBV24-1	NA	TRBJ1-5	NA	TGTGCCACCAGTGGTGGTCCGCGACAGCCCCAGCATTTT	CATSGGPRQPQHF
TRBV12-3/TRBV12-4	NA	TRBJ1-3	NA	TGTGCCAGCAGAAAGGGGGATACGGGGACACCCAAACCTGGAAACACCATATATTTT	CASRKGDTGTPKPGNTIYF
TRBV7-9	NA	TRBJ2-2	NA	TGTGCCAGCAGCCCCTCGGGACAATCCGGGGAGCTGTTTTTT	CASSPSGQSGELFF
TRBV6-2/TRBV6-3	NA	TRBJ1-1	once	TGTGCCACCGCGACAGCGGGGGACACTGAAGCTTTCTTT	CATATAGDTEAFF
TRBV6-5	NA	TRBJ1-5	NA	TGTGCCAGCGGGGGCAGCCCCAATCAGCCCCAGCATTTT	CASGGSPNQPQHF
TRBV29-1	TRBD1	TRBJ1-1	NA	TGTAGCGTTCCAGGACAGGGAAATATGAACACTGAAGCTTTCTTT	CSVPGQGNMNTEAFF
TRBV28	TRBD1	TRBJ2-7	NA	TGTGCCAGCATTGCGTCCGGGACAGGGTCGAATGAGCAGTACTTC	CASIASGTGSNEQYF
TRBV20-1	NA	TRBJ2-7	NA	TGCAGTGCGAAAGGACAGCATTCCTACGAGCAGTACTTC	CSAKGQHSYEQYF
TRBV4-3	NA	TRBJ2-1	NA	TGCGCCAGCAGCGCCCGGGAAGCGGCGAATGAGCAGTTCTTC	CASSAREAANEQFF
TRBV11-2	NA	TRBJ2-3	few	TGTGCCAGCAGCCGAGAGAGGGGCAGGGGAAAATCAGATACGCAGTATTTT	CASSRERGRGKSDTQYF
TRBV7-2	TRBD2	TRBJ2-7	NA	TGTGCCAGCAGCTTAGAACCTAGCGGGGGATCCTACGAGCAGTACTTC	CASSLEPSGGSYEQYF
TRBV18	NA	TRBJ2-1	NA	TGTGCCAGCTCACCACCGAGAGGTGCCCTTCGTTCCAATGAGCAGTTCTTC	CASSPPRGALRSNEQFF
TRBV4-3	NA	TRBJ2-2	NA	TGCGCCAGCAGCCAAGTGCGGCCGAACACCGGGGAGCTGTTTTTT	CASSQVRPNTGELFF
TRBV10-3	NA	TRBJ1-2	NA	TGTGCCATCAGGGAGTACAGGGATAACTATGGCTACACCTTC	CAIREYRDNYGYTF
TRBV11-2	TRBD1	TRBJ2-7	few	TGTGCCAGCAGCCCTTACAGGGGTTTCTACGAGCAGTACTTC	CASSPYRGFYEQYF
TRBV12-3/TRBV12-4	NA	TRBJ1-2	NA	TGTGCCAGCACGCTCGGGGCCACTGGTGGCTACACCTTC	CASTLGATGGYTF